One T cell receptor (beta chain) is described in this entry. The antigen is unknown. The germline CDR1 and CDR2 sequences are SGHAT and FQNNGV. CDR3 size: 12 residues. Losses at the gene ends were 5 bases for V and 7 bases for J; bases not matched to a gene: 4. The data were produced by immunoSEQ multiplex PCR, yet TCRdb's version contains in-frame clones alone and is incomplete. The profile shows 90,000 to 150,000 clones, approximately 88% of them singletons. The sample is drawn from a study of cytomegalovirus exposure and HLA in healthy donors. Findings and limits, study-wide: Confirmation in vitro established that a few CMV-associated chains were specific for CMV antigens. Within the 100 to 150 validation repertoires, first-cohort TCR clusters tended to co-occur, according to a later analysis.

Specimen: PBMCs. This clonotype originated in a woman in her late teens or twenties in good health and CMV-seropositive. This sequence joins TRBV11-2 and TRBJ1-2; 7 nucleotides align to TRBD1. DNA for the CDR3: TGTGCCAGCAGCACAGACAGGGCTGGCTACACCTTC. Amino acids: CASSTDRAGYTF.